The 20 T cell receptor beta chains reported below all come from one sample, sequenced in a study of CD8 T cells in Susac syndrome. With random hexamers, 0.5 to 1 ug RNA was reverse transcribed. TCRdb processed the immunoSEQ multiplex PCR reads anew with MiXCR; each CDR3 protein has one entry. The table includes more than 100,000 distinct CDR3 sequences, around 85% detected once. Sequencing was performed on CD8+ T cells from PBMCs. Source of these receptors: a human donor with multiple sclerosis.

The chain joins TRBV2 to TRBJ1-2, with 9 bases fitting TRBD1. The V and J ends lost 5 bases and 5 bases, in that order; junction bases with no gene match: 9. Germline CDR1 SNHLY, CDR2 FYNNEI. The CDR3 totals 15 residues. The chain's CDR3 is CASSPRTGEAYGYTF. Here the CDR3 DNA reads TGTGCCAGCAGTCCACGGACAGGGGAAGCTTATGGCTACACCTTC.

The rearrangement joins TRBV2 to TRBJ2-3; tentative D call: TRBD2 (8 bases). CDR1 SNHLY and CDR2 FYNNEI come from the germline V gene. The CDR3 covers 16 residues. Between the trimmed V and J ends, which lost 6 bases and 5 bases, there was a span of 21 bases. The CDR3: CASRDVAGRQGDTQYF. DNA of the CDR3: TGTGCCAGCAGGGATGTAGCGGGGAGACAGGGAGATACGCAGTATTTT. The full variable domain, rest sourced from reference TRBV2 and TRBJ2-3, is EPEVTQTPSHQVTQMGQEVILRCVPISNHLYFYWYRQILGQKVEFLVSFYNNEISEKSEIFDDQFSVERPDGSNFTLKIRSTKLEDSAMYFCASRDVAGRQGDTQYFGPGTRLTVL.

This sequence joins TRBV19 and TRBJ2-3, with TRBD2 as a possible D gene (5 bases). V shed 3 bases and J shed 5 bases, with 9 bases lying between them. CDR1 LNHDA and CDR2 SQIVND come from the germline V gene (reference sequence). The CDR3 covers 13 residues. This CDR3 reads CASSIWSGDTQYF. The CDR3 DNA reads TGTGCCAGTAGTATTTGGAGCGGAGATACGCAGTATTTT.

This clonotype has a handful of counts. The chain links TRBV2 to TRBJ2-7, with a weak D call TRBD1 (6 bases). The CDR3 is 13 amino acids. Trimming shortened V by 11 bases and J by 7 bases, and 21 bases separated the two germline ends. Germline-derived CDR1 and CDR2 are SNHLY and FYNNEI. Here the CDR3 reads CAGRQVGIKEQYF. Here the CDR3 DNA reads TGTGCCGGGAGACAGGTGGGGATAAAGGAGCAGTACTTC.

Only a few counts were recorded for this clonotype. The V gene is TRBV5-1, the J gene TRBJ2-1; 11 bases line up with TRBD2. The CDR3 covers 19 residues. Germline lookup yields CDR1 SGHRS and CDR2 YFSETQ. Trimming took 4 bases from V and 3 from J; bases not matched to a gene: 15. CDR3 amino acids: CASSLIFLAGGPIYNEQFF. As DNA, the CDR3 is TGCGCCAGCAGCCTAATCTTTCTAGCGGGAGGCCCCATCTACAATGAGCAGTTCTTC.

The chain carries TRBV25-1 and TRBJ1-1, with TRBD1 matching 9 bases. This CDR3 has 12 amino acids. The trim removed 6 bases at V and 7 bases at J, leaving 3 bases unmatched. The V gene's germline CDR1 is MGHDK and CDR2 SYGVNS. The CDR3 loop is CASRSGQGEAFF. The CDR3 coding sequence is TGTGCCAGCAGGTCGGGACAGGGTGAAGCTTTCTTT.

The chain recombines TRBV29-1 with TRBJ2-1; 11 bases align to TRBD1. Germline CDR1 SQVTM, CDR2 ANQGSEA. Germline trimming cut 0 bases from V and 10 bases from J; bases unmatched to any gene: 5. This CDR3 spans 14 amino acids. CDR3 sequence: CSVEDRTGGREQFF. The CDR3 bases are TGCAGCGTTGAAGATCGGACAGGGGGCCGGGAGCAGTTCTTC.

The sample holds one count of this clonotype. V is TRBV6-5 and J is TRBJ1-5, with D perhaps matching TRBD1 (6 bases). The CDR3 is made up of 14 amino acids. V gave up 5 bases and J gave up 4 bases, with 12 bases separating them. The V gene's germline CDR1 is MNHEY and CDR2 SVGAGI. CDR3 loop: CASSQDRYNQPQHF. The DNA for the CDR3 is TGTGCCAGCAGTCAGGACAGATATAATCAGCCCCAGCATTTT.

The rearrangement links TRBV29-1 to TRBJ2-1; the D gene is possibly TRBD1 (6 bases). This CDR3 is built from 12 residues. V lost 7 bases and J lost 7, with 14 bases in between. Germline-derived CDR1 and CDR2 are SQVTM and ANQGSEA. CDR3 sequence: CSDFRGRNEQFF. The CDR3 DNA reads TGCAGCGATTTCAGGGGTAGGAATGAGCAGTTCTTC.

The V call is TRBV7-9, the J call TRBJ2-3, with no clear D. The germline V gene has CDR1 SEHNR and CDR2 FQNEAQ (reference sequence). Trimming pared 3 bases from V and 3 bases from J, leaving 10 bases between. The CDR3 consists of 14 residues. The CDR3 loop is CASSFQGVTDTQYF. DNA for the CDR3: TGTGCCAGCAGCTTCCAAGGAGTAACAGATACGCAGTATTTT.

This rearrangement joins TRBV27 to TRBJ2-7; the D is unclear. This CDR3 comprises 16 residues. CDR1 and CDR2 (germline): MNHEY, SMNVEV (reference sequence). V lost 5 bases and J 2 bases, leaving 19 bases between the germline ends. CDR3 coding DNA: TGTGCCAGCAGTCCTATCTTATCCCAACGCCCCTACGAGCAGTACTTC. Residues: CASSPILSQRPYEQYF.

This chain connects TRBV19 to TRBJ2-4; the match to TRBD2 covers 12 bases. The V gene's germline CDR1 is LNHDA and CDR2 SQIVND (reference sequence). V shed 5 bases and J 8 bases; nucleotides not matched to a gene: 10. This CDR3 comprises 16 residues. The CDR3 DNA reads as TGTGCCAGTAGTTTAGTCCTAGCGGGAGGGTTCGACATTCAGTACTTC. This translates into CASSLVLAGGFDIQYF.

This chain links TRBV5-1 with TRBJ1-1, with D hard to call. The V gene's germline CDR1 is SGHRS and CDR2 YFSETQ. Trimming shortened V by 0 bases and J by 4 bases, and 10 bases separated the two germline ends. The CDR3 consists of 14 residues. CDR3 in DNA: TGCGCCAGCAGCTTGGGTGGCCGGGGCACTGAAGCTTTCTTT. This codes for CASSLGGRGTEAFF.

The CDR3 DNA reads TGCGCCAGCAGCTACCGTAGCCCCCGAGAGACCCAGTACTTC. Its translation: CASSYRSPRETQYF. The rearrangement joins TRBV5-1 to TRBJ2-5; D unclear. The CDR3 is 14 amino acids. Germline V gene sequence: CDR1 SGHRS, CDR2 YFSETQ. Trimming stripped 3 bases from V and 4 bases from J, with 13 bases between.

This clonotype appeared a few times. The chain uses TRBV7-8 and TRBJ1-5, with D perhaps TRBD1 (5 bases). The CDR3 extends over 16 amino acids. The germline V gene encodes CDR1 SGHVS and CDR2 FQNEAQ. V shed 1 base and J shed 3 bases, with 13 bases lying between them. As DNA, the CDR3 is TGTGCCAGCAGCTTAGAAGGGGTAGGATCCAATCAGCCCCAGCATTTT. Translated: CASSLEGVGSNQPQHF.

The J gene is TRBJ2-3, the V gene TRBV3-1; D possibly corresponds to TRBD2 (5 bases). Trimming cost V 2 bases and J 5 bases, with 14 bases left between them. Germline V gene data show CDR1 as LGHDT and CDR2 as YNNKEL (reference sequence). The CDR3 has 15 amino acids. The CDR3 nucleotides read TGTGCCAGCAGCCAACGAGACCCGGGGATAGATACGCAGTATTTT. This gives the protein CASSQRDPGIDTQYF.

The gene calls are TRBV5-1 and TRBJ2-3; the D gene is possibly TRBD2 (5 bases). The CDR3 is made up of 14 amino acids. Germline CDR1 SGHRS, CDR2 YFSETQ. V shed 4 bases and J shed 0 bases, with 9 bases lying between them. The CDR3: CASSDGISTDTQYF. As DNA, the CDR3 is TGCGCCAGCAGCGACGGGATAAGCACAGATACGCAGTATTTT.

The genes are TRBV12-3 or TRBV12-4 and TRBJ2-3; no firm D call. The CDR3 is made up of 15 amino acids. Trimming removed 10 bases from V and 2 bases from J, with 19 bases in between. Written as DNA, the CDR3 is TGTGCCAACTCCCCGTCTCACTTTCACACAGATACGCAGTATTTT. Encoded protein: CANSPSHFHTDTQYF.

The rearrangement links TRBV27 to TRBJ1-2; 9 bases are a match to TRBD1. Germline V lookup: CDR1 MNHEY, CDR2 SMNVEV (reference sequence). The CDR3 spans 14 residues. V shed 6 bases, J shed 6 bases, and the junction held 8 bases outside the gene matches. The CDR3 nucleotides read TGTGCCAGCAGCCGGAAACAGGGGGCTGATGGCTACACCTTC. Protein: CASSRKQGADGYTF.

The CDR3: CATRAGQTDTGELFF. CDR3 DNA: TGTGCCACCAGAGCCGGACAGACGGACACCGGGGAGCTGTTTTTT. The genes are TRBV24-1 and TRBJ2-2, with D possibly TRBD1 on 6 matching bases. CDR1 and CDR2 from the germline V gene are KGHDR and SFDVKD. CDR3 size: 15 residues. The V gene lost 7 bases and the J gene lost 3 bases, with 14 bases spanning the gap.